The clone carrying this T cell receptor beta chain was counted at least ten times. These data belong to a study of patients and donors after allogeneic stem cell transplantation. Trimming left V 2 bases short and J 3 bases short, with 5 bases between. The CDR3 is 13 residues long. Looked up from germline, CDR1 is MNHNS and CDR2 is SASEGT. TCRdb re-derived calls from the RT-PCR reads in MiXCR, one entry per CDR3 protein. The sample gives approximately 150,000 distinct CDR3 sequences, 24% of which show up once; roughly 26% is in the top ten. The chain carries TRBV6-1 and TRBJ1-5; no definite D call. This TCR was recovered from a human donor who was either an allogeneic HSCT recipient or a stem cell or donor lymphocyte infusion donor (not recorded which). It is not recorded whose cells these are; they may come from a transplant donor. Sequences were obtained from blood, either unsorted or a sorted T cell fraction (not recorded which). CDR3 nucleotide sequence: TGTGCCAGCAGTGAAAGGGCCAATCAGCCCCAGCATTTT. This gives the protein CASSERANQPQHF.